The clone carrying this T cell receptor (beta chain) was seen repeatedly, ten times or more. The sample originates from a study of Graves' ophthalmopathy and Graves' hyperthyroidism. This CDR3 region has 13 residues. Germline lookup yields CDR1 SNHLY and CDR2 FYNNEI. Trimming left V 8 bases short and J 5 bases short, with 15 bases between. Ophthalmopathy-affected donors exhibited moderate-to-severe activity, CAS ≥3, NOSPECS ≥4, and duration under 3 months. Enrollment excluded any patients with other autoimmune diseases, uncontrolled infections, pregnancy or lactation. RNA served as the template for amplifying TCR beta CDR3 regions. First-round RT-PCR relied on HTBI primers, and a second-round multiplex PCR came next. MiXCR, applied by TCRdb to the multiplex PCR reads, yields one record per CDR3 protein. The sample lists 650,000 to 900,000 distinct CDR3 sequences; around 40% were seen once.

The sequence came from an adult man with Graves' ophthalmopathy. Source material: peripheral blood. The chain has TRBV2 and TRBJ2-5; tentatively, D is TRBD2 (6 bases). The CDR3 DNA reads TGTGCCAGCGGGGAGGCGGTCGGTGAGACCCAGTACTTC. It translates to CASGEAVGETQYF.